Listed below are T cell receptor beta chains from one sample, sequenced in a study of T cell responses to AZD1222 COVID-19 vaccine. Using immunoSEQ multiplex PCR, the repertoire was profiled, and TCRdb retains in-frame clones only, with some absent. The data show about 150,000 clones, around 90% seen once. The specimen comprised peripheral blood, sampled on day 0 of AZD1222 vaccination. The receptor source for this set is an adult in good health. Each CDR3 is given with its conserved first and last residue. Fields, in order: D gene, V gene, J gene, clone size, CDR3 DNA, CDR3 protein. The D gene is left open where the match is weak. Rows give clone size only sometimes, using once, few, many, or a class for an expanded clone.

-	TRBV6-5	TRBJ1-1	-	TGTGCCAGCAGTTACTCGGAGTTGGTGAACACTGAAGCTTTCTTT	CASSYSELVNTEAFF
-	TRBV29-1	TRBJ1-1	-	TGCAGCGTCGTTACGGGGAAAGCTTTCTTT	CSVVTGKAFF
TRBD1	TRBV7-2	TRBJ1-2	-	TGTGCCAGCAGCTCCCCAGGGGGCTGGAACTATGGCTACACCTTC	CASSSPGGWNYGYTF
-	TRBV24-1	TRBJ2-3	-	TGTGCCACCAGTGATTCCACGGGGGGCGCAGATACGCAGTATTTT	CATSDSTGGADTQYF
-	TRBV5-1	TRBJ2-2	few	TGCGCCAGCAGCTTATCAGGGGCGAGGAACACCGGGGAGCTGTTTTTT	CASSLSGARNTGELFF
TRBD2	TRBV6-1	TRBJ2-3	-	TGTGCCAGCAGTGTGGCTAGCGGGGGTTTACTCACAGATACGCAGTATTTT	CASSVASGGLLTDTQYF
-	TRBV4-2	TRBJ1-1	-	TGTGCCAGCAGCCAAGAACTCGCAGGAACAAGAAACACTGAAGCTTTCTTT	CASSQELAGTRNTEAFF
-	TRBV9	TRBJ2-1	-	TGTGCCAGCAGCGTACGGGCGGGGATTTATCAGTACAATGAGCAGTTCTTC	CASSVRAGIYQYNEQFF
-	TRBV5-1	TRBJ1-3	-	TGCGCCAGCAGCTTGGGGGGCCAGATCGGTAACACCATATATTTT	CASSLGGQIGNTIYF
-	TRBV12-3/TRBV12-4	TRBJ1-1	-	TGTGCCAGCAGTTTCGGAGATGACACTGAAGCTTTCTTT	CASSFGDDTEAFF
TRBD2	TRBV18	TRBJ2-4	-	TGTGCCAGCTCACTCGGTGCGGGGGACTCGAACATTCAGTACTTC	CASSLGAGDSNIQYF
TRBD2	TRBV10-3	TRBJ2-5	-	TGTGCCATCAGTGAGTCCGGCGGGGGGACACAAGAGACCCAGTACTTC	CAISESGGGTQETQYF
TRBD1	TRBV5-1	TRBJ1-4	-	TGCGCCAGCAGTGTCGGGGGACAGGGATACGAAAAACTGTTTTTT	CASSVGGQGYEKLFF
TRBD1	TRBV3-1/TRBV3-2	TRBJ2-3	-	TGTGCCAGCAGCCCAAGGACAGGGTCAACATTGGCAGATACGCAGTATTTT	CASSPRTGSTLADTQYF
-	TRBV27	TRBJ2-2	few	TGTGCCAGCAGTTTCCCCGGCACCGGGGAGCTGTTTTTT	CASSFPGTGELFF
-	TRBV6-5	TRBJ1-5	-	TGTGCCAGCGTTGAGGGGACAAATCAGCCCCAGCATTTT	CASVEGTNQPQHF
-	TRBV24-1	TRBJ1-2	few	TGTGCCACCAGTGATTCTCAGGGTAACTATGGCTACACCTTC	CATSDSQGNYGYTF
TRBD1	TRBV18	TRBJ2-7	-	TGTGCCAGCTCACTGGGGGACAGGGGTAACTTC	CASSLGDRGNF
TRBD1	TRBV4-2	TRBJ2-7	-	TGTGCCAGCAGCCAAGCGGGACAGGGGTACGAGCAGTACTTC	CASSQAGQGYEQYF
-	TRBV28	TRBJ2-7	-	TGTGCCAGCAGTCCCCGCGGGGCGATACACTACGAGCAGTACTTC	CASSPRGAIHYEQYF
-	TRBV15	TRBJ1-1	few	TGTGCCACCAGCAGAGGAGAGAACACTGAAGCTTTCTTT	CATSRGENTEAFF
TRBD1	TRBV19	TRBJ1-2	-	TGTGCCCGCGAGAGATGGACAGGCGATTCCTATGGCTACACCTTC	CARERWTGDSYGYTF
-	TRBV7-2	TRBJ1-1	-	TGTGCCAGCAGCTACAAGGTGGGGCTGTACACTGAAGCTTTCTTT	CASSYKVGLYTEAFF
-	TRBV11-2	TRBJ1-4	-	TGTGCCAGCAGCCCCACCATCCGGGGAGAAAAACTGTTTTTT	CASSPTIRGEKLFF
TRBD1	TRBV19	TRBJ2-4	-	TGTGCCAGTAGTATTTTACGGACAGGGGGCAAAAACATTCAGTACTTC	CASSILRTGGKNIQYF
-	TRBV5-1	TRBJ2-7	-	TGCGCCAGCAGCTCGAGCCCCGGGTCCTACGAGCAGTACTTC	CASSSSPGSYEQYF
-	TRBV7-3	TRBJ2-1	-	TGTGCCAGCAGCCCCAGCTCCTACAATGAGCAGTTCTTC	CASSPSSYNEQFF